In its sample, the clone carrying this TCR beta chain was seen once. The target antigen is unknown. Here immunoSEQ multiplex PCR was the method, and the copy in TCRdb shows in-frame clones only, minus some. Of about 18,000 clones listed, 75% to 80% are singletons. The data were obtained in a study of CD4 T cells in relation to SARS-CoV-2 and coronaviruses. There are 15 residues in the CDR3. The V gene end was trimmed by 1 base and the J gene end by 3 bases; junction bases not matched to a gene: 3. Looked up from germline, CDR1 is LGHNA and CDR2 is YNFKEQ. Before the COVID-19 pandemic, during about 2011-2019, CD4+ T cells were taken from unexposed donors. Isolation of CD4+ T cells took place after roughly nine days in culture. Each well had a few million PBMCs in 5% human AB serum with IL-2.

The V gene is TRBV4-2, the J gene TRBJ2-1; 7 bases are shared with TRBD2. Sequenced input: CD4+ T cells from PBMCs, cultured in vitro. The clonotype comes from a human donor in good health. The chain's CDR3 is CASSQGLADYNEQFF. The DNA of the CDR3 is TGTGCCAGCAGCCAAGGGCTAGCGGACTACAATGAGCAGTTCTTC.